The 13 T cell receptor beta chains in this list originate from one sample, sequenced in a study of cytomegalovirus exposure and HLA in healthy donors. The primer mix had 60 Vbeta and 13 Jbeta primers. Sequencing used immunoSEQ multiplex PCR; TCRdb keeps in-frame clones, though not all of them. The listing contains approximately 110,000 clones. The source material was PBMCs. These receptor sequences come from a man aged 18-30 years in good health and CMV-seronegative.

The chain couples TRBV5-4 to TRBJ2-2; TRBD1 matches 8 bases. CDR1 and CDR2 from the germline V gene are SGHNT and YYREEE (reference sequence). Trimming removed 4 bases from V and 4 bases from J; junction bases left unmatched: 12. There are 17 residues in the CDR3. The CDR3 nucleotides are TGTGCCAGCAGCCCCACCCTTGGACAGGGAGGCACCGGGGAGCTGTTTTTT. Translating it yields CASSPTLGQGGTGELFF.

This rearrangement joins TRBV18 to TRBJ1-5; D is unclear. Trimming took 4 bases from V and 3 from J, leaving 13 bases between them. The CDR3 runs 15 residues. CDR1 and CDR2 (germline): KGHSH, LQKENI. CDR3 region: CASSRGNSINQPQHF. CDR3 coding DNA: TGTGCCAGCTCACGAGGGAATAGTATCAATCAGCCCCAGCATTTT.

On this clone: Different DNA sequences within this sample yield the same CDR3. The genes are TRBV20-1 and TRBJ1-1, with unresolved D. The germline CDR1 and CDR2 sequences are DFQATT and SNEGSKA (reference sequence). The CDR3 is made up of 11 amino acids. Between the trimmed V and J ends, which lost 5 bases and 0 bases, there was a span of 4 bases. In nucleotides, the CDR3 is TGCAGTGCTGGCTTGAACACTGAAGCTTTCTTT. This sequence encodes CSAGLNTEAFF.

Concerning this clone itself: Other DNA variants within this sample encode the same CDR3. The rearrangement uses TRBV9 and TRBJ1-3; tentative D call: TRBD1 (5 bases). The CDR3 is 15 residues long. Trimming took off 4 bases at V and 4 bases at J, with 15 bases between the two ends. The germline V gene has CDR1 SGDLS and CDR2 YYNGEE. CDR3 protein: CASSPQGATGNTIYF. CDR3 DNA sequence: TGTGCCAGCAGCCCGCAGGGTGCTACAGGAAACACCATATATTTT.

The rearrangement joins TRBV19 to TRBJ2-5; 8 bases are shared with TRBD2. The closer fit of TRBJ2-7 to the DNA end suggests the J call may be wrong. Germline V gene lookup returns CDR1 LNHDA and CDR2 SQIVND (reference sequence). The length of the CDR3 is 15 residues. In DNA, the CDR3 is TGTGCCAGTAGTATCGTAGCGGGATCCTCCTACGAGCAGTACTTC. As protein: CASSIVAGSSYEQYF.

V usage is TRBV7-2 and J usage is TRBJ2-1; 9 bases align to TRBD1. Looked up from germline, CDR1 is SGHTA and CDR2 is FQGNSA. Trimming removed 2 bases from V and 4 bases from J; junction bases left unmatched: 6. The CDR3 is made up of 16 amino acids. The CDR3 protein is CASSLLGTGTYNEQFF. In DNA, the CDR3 is TGTGCCAGCAGCTTACTAGGGACAGGGACTTACAATGAGCAGTTCTTC.

The chain joins TRBV19 to TRBJ2-3, with 7 bases matching TRBD1. Germline V gene sequence: CDR1 LNHDA, CDR2 SQIVND (reference sequence). The CDR3 is 15 residues long. The junction had 9 bases not matched to a gene; V was cut back by 4 bases and J by 5 bases. CDR3 DNA: TGTGCCAGTAGTACCCCTGACAGGGTCGGAGATACGCAGTATTTT. As protein: CASSTPDRVGDTQYF.

A remark on this clone: Other DNA sequences in this sample translate to the same CDR3. V usage is TRBV9 and J usage is TRBJ2-1; TRBD2 agrees at 8 bases. The CDR3 runs to 15 residues. In germline, CDR1 is SGDLS, CDR2 YYNGEE. J was trimmed by 6 bases and V by 1 base; bases with no gene match: 6. CDR3 coding DNA: TGTGCCAGCAGCGTATCCGGGAGGGCCGGCAATGAGCAGTTCTTC. It translates to CASSVSGRAGNEQFF.

V and J are TRBV7-6 and TRBJ2-2; perhaps TRBD1 as D (6 bases). V lost 0 bases and J lost 5, with 22 bases in between. Germline V lookup: CDR1 SGHVS, CDR2 FNYEAQ. This CDR3 has 19 amino acids. As DNA, the CDR3 is TGTGCCAGCAGCTTAGCCCCCCCGACAGGACTGAGACAAACCGGGGAGCTGTTTTTT. Protein sequence: CASSLAPPTGLRQTGELFF.

This chain joins TRBV5-5 and TRBJ1-1; TRBD1 agrees at 9 bases. CDR1 SGHKS and CDR2 YYEKEE come from the germline V gene (reference sequence). This CDR3 spans 17 amino acids. The V gene end was trimmed by 0 bases and the J gene end by 2 bases; junction bases not matched to a gene: 8. CDR3: CASSLERWDRVNTEAFF. The DNA for the CDR3 is TGTGCCAGCAGCTTGGAGCGATGGGACAGGGTAAACACTGAAGCTTTCTTT.

The chain joins TRBV4-1 to TRBJ2-7, with D possibly TRBD1 on 6 matching bases. Germline V gene lookup returns CDR1 MGHRA and CDR2 YSYEKL. V lost 1 base to trimming and J lost 3 bases, with 13 bases between them. The length of the CDR3 is 15 residues. The chain's CDR3 is CASSQVGGTSYEQYF. The CDR3 DNA is TGCGCCAGCAGCCAAGTAGGGGGAACTAGCTACGAGCAGTACTTC.

The chain joins TRBV19 to TRBJ1-5, with a possible D match to TRBD1 (5 bases). The CDR3 contains 16 residues. V lost 3 bases to trimming and J lost 3 bases, with 15 bases between them. The V gene's germline CDR1 is LNHDA and CDR2 SQIVND (reference sequence). The CDR3 sequence: CASSILRGRDNQPQHF. CDR3 DNA: TGTGCCAGTAGTATTCTTAGGGGCAGGGACAATCAGCCCCAGCATTTT.

The chain uses TRBV5-1 and TRBJ2-7; maybe TRBD2 (6 bases). This CDR3 comprises 14 residues. V lost 3 bases, J lost 2 bases, and 12 bases lay in between. Germline V gene lookup returns CDR1 SGHRS and CDR2 YFSETQ. The CDR3 loop reads CASSWRDGAYEQYF. For the CDR3, the DNA is TGCGCCAGCAGCTGGCGGGACGGAGCCTACGAGCAGTACTTC.